The next 22 T cell receptor beta chains were all read from a single sample in a study of T cell responses to AZD1222 COVID-19 vaccine. The protocol was immunoSEQ multiplex PCR, while the TCRdb copy is restricted to in-frame clones and leaves out a portion. In the table there are around 150,000 clones, 92% of which are singletons. The material sequenced was peripheral blood, taken on day 0 of AZD1222 vaccination. These receptors originate from an adult in good health.

This clone was found once. The chain uses TRBV12-3 or TRBV12-4 and TRBJ1-5; the D gene is possibly TRBD1 (5 bases). V was clipped by 6 bases and J by 6 bases, with 12 bases between them. The CDR3 runs to 13 residues. CDR3 bases: TGTGCCAGCAGCCCCTGGGGGGGTCAGCCCCAGCATTTT. This encodes CASSPWGGQPQHF.

The genes are TRBV9 and TRBJ2-1; 7 nucleotides line up with TRBD2. This CDR3 contains 14 residues. Per the germline V gene, CDR1 is SGDLS and CDR2 is YYNGEE. J was trimmed by 4 bases and V by 6 bases; bases with no gene match: 7. CDR3 in amino acids: CASNAGRYYNEQFF. The CDR3 bases are TGTGCCAGCAATGCCGGGAGGTATTACAATGAGCAGTTCTTC.

This chain joins TRBV5-1 and TRBJ1-6; TRBD1 matches at 8 bases. Germline V CDR1 and CDR2: SGHRS, YFSETQ. This CDR3 is built from 14 residues. With V trimmed by 4 bases and J by 10 bases, 7 bases remained unmatched. The CDR3: CASSTGQGLSPLHF. As DNA, the CDR3 is TGCGCCAGCAGCACCGGACAGGGCCTCTCACCCCTCCACTTT.

J is TRBJ2-2 and V is TRBV6-5, with TRBD2 identical over 9 bases. Trimming at V came to 6 bases and at J to 1 base, leaving 0 bases not matched to a gene. Germline CDR1 reads MNHEY; CDR2 reads SVGAGI. The CDR3 totals 14 residues. For the CDR3, the DNA is TGTGCCAGCAGGACTAGCGGGAACACCGGGGAGCTGTTTTTT. Encoded protein: CASRTSGNTGELFF.

V usage is TRBV7-8 and J usage is TRBJ2-2; no clear D gene. This CDR3 has 17 amino acids. Germline CDR1 SGHVS, CDR2 FQNEAQ. The V and J ends lost 5 bases and 6 bases respectively, with 22 bases between them. CDR3 coding DNA: TGTGCCAGCAGCCCCGCTGGACGCACGTCAACGCCCGGGGAGCTGTTTTTT. It yields the protein CASSPAGRTSTPGELFF. The full variable domain, completed using reference TRBV7-8 and TRBJ2-2, is GAGVSQSPRYKVAKRGQDVALRCDPISGHVSLFWYQQALGQGPEFLTYFQNEAQLDKSGLPSDRFFAERPEGSVSTLKIQRTQQEDSAVYLCASSPAGRTSTPGELFFGEGSRLTVL.

V and J are TRBV7-9 and TRBJ1-1; D call uncertain. The length of the CDR3 is 12 residues. V shed 4 bases and J shed 4 bases, with 7 bases lying between them. Germline CDR1 reads SEHNR; CDR2 reads FQNEAQ (reference sequence). CDR3 coding DNA: TGTGCCAGCAGCTCCGGCAGCACTGAAGCTTTCTTT. Encoded protein: CASSSGSTEAFF.

The genes are TRBV28 and TRBJ2-7; weak D call: TRBD1 (5 bases). The V end lost 7 bases, the J end lost 4 bases, and 17 bases lay between the germline ends. Germline CDR1 reads MDHEN; CDR2 reads SYDVKM. This CDR3 is built from 14 residues. The CDR3 sequence: CASIPVGREYEQYF. CDR3 sequence (DNA): TGTGCCAGCATCCCAGTCGGCAGGGAATACGAGCAGTACTTC. The variable domain in full, completed from reference TRBV28 and TRBJ2-7, reads DVKVTQSSRYLVKRTGEKVFLECVQDMDHENMFWYRQDPGLGLRLIYFSYDVKMKEKGDIPEGYSVSREKKERFSLILESASTNQTSMYLCASIPVGREYEQYFGPGTRLTVT.

The CDR3 loop is CASSIAQNEPSSGNTIYF. In DNA form, the CDR3 reads TGTGCCAGTAGTATAGCGCAGAACGAGCCTTCTTCTGGAAACACCATATATTTT. V is TRBV19 and J is TRBJ1-3, with D unresolved. The CDR3 consists of 18 residues. Trimming stripped 1 base from V and 1 base from J, with 17 bases between. In germline, CDR1 is LNHDA, CDR2 SQIVND (reference sequence).

The chain combines TRBV6-5 with TRBJ1-5; TRBD1 is a possible D gene (5 bases). Between the trimmed V and J ends, which lost 0 bases and 4 bases, there was a span of 10 bases. The CDR3 consists of 15 residues. Germline V gene data show CDR1 as MNHEY and CDR2 as SVGAGI. In DNA form, the CDR3 reads TGTGCCAGCAGTTACTCGGTAGGGGAAAATCAGCCCCAGCATTTT. Protein: CASSYSVGENQPQHF.

The rearrangement joins TRBV6-5 to TRBJ1-5; D may be TRBD1 (6 bases). Trimming pared 2 bases from V and 0 bases from J, leaving 8 bases between. This CDR3 has 15 residues. Germline V gene data show CDR1 as MNHEY and CDR2 as SVGAGI. CDR3 sequence reads: CASSYGQFSNQPQHF. The CDR3 DNA sequence: TGTGCCAGCAGTTACGGACAGTTTAGCAATCAGCCCCAGCATTTT.

This clone was recorded only once. The rearrangement uses TRBV7-9 and TRBJ1-4, with a possible D match to TRBD1 (5 bases). CDR3 length equals 16 residues. The ends were cut back, 0 bases at V and 0 bases at J, with 8 bases in the middle. CDR1 and CDR2 (germline): SEHNR, FQNEAQ (reference sequence). CDR3 bases: TGTGCCAGCAGCTTAGCGGGACTTTCAACTAATGAAAAACTGTTTTTT. It specifies CASSLAGLSTNEKLFF. Drawing the rest from reference TRBV7-9 and TRBJ1-4, the complete variable domain is DTGVSQNPRHKITKRGQNVTFRCDPISEHNRLYWYRQTLGQGPEFLTYFQNEAQLEKSRLLSDRFSAERPKGSFSTLEIQRTEQGDSAMYLCASSLAGLSTNEKLFFGSGTQLSVL.

This chain connects TRBV4-3 to TRBJ2-1, with 8 bases aligning to TRBD1. V shed 3 bases, J shed 2 bases, and the junction held 6 bases outside the gene matches. This CDR3 comprises 16 residues. Germline CDR1 and CDR2: LGHNA and YSLEER. The CDR3 region has the DNA TGCGCCAGCAGCCAGGGCAGGGGGCCCGCCTACAATGAGCAGTTCTTC. Residues: CASSQGRGPAYNEQFF.

The chain uses TRBV5-4 and TRBJ2-1; the match to TRBD2 covers 9 bases. The germline V gene encodes CDR1 SGHNT and CDR2 YYREEE (reference sequence). Trimming took 0 bases from V and 7 from J; bases not matched to a gene: 5. The CDR3 contains 15 residues. The CDR3 region is CASSLGGRARNEQFF. The CDR3 nucleotides are TGTGCCAGCAGCTTGGGCGGGAGGGCCAGAAATGAGCAGTTCTTC.

This clone was recorded once. This chain joins TRBV4-1 and TRBJ2-5; weak D call: TRBD1 (6 bases). Trimming stripped 2 bases from V and 2 bases from J, with 9 bases between. Germline CDR1 MGHRA, CDR2 YSYEKL. This CDR3 has 14 amino acids. CDR3 loop: CASSQPQGQETQYF. The CDR3 bases are TGCGCCAGCAGCCAACCTCAGGGGCAAGAGACCCAGTACTTC.

V gene TRBV19 combines with J gene TRBJ2-2; 9 bases map to TRBD2. Germline V CDR1 and CDR2: LNHDA, SQIVND (reference sequence). J gave up 1 base and V 10 bases, and 4 bases lay outside the gene matches. CDR3 length equals 14 residues. The CDR3 DNA sequence: TGTGCCACCGGGACTAGCTGGAACACCGGGGAGCTGTTTTTT. This translates into CATGTSWNTGELFF.

Notes on this clone: Other DNA sequences in the sample encode the same CDR3. CDR3 bases: TGTGCCAGCAGCCTCGGAGGGGGGGAGCAGTTCTTC. Encoded protein: CASSLGGGEQFF. This sequence joins TRBV3-1 (or the pseudogene TRBV3-2) and TRBJ2-1; D tentatively fits TRBD1 or TRBD2 (6 bases each). The CDR3 spans 12 residues. The V and J ends lost 4 bases and 10 bases respectively, with 11 bases between them. Germline CDR1 reads LGHDT; CDR2 reads YNNKEL (reference sequence).

This clone was counted once. The J gene is TRBJ2-3, the V gene TRBV6-6; 7 nucleotides agree with TRBD1. V lost 6 bases and J lost 2; bases outside the gene matches: 5. This CDR3 is built from 14 residues. The V gene's germline CDR1 is MNHNY and CDR2 SVGAGI (reference sequence). Written as DNA, the CDR3 is TGTGCCAGCAGACCGGGACAGTTCACAGATACGCAGTATTTT. It specifies CASRPGQFTDTQYF.

The J gene is TRBJ2-2, the V gene TRBV19, with 10 bases that match TRBD2. CDR1 is LNHDA and CDR2 is SQIVND in the germline V gene (reference sequence). This CDR3 has 15 amino acids. V shed 5 bases and J 6 bases; nucleotides not matched to a gene: 6. The chain's CDR3 is CASSLPGLASGELFF. CDR3 sequence (DNA): TGTGCCAGTAGTCTACCGGGACTAGCGTCCGGGGAGCTGTTTTTT.

The chain links TRBV5-1 to TRBJ1-6; 9 bases fit TRBD1. The germline gives CDR1 SGHRS, CDR2 YFSETQ. V lost 3 bases to trimming and J lost 8 bases; unmatched junction nucleotides: 12. This CDR3 contains 17 residues. CDR3 nucleotide sequence: TGCGCCAGCAGCTCCCAGGCCCTGGGACAGGGCGATTCACCCCTCCACTTT. Its translation: CASSSQALGQGDSPLHF.

To note about this clone: This specimen includes other DNA sequences encoding the same CDR3. V is TRBV5-4 and J is TRBJ1-2; TRBD1 matches 9 bases. This CDR3 contains 14 residues. The J segment lost 4 bases and the V segment lost 2 bases, leaving 3 bases of the junction unmatched. Germline V CDR1 and CDR2: SGHNT, YYREEE (reference sequence). DNA of the CDR3: TGTGCCAGCAGCTTACAGGGGGCTGGCTATGGCTACACCTTC. Translation gives CASSLQGAGYGYTF.

The chain employs TRBV28 and TRBJ1-1; 7 bases are shared with TRBD1. The germline V gene encodes CDR1 MDHEN and CDR2 SYDVKM. This CDR3 is 15 amino acids long. The V gene end was trimmed by 3 bases and the J gene end by 0 bases; junction bases not matched to a gene: 4. The CDR3 spells CASSLFTGVNTEAFF. DNA of the CDR3: TGTGCCAGCAGTTTGTTTACAGGGGTGAACACTGAAGCTTTCTTT.

This chain joins TRBV28 and TRBJ1-1; the D is unclear. V was shortened by 8 bases and J by 1 base, with 14 bases between the two germline ends. The CDR3 totals 14 residues. Germline values: CDR1 MDHEN, CDR2 SYDVKM. The CDR3 DNA sequence: TGTGCCAGCCCTCCGGGAGGCGCGAACACTGAAGCTTTCTTT. Its protein is CASPPGGANTEAFF.